A single sample gave rise to the 25 T cell receptor beta chains below, sequenced in a study of cytomegalovirus exposure and HLA in healthy donors. The repertoire was sequenced with immunoSEQ multiplex PCR; TCRdb's copy has only in-frame clones and lacks some. The table has about 64,000 clones, 75% to 90% seen once. Sequencing input: PBMCs. The receptors here all came from a woman aged 18-30 years in good health and CMV-seronegative.

The gene calls are TRBV7-2 and TRBJ2-7; TRBD1 aligns across 7 bases. This CDR3 comprises 14 residues. V gave up 3 bases and J gave up 0 bases; unmatched junction bases: 2. Germline lookup yields CDR1 SGHTA and CDR2 FQGNSA. Here the CDR3 DNA reads TGTGCCAGCAGCTTCACAGGGGCCTCCTACGAGCAGTACTTC. It codes for CASSFTGASYEQYF. Based on the CDR3 plus reference TRBV7-2 and TRBJ2-7, the full variable domain is GAGVSQSPSNKVTEKGKDVELRCDPISGHTALYWYRQSLGQGLEFLIYFQGNSAPDKSGLPSDRFSAERTGGSVSTLTIQRTQQEDSAVYLCASSFTGASYEQYFGPGTRLTVT.

The rearrangement links TRBV28 to TRBJ1-4; possible D gene TRBD1, 6 bases. This CDR3 is 17 amino acids long. V lost 5 bases to trimming and J lost 1 base, with 17 bases between them. Per the germline V gene, CDR1 is MDHEN and CDR2 is SYDVKM. The CDR3 reads CASSVRKQGLTNEKLFF. DNA for the CDR3: TGTGCCAGCAGTGTACGGAAACAGGGATTAACTAATGAAAAACTGTTTTTT. Full variable domain (remainder filled in from reference TRBV28 and TRBJ1-4): DVKVTQSSRYLVKRTGEKVFLECVQDMDHENMFWYRQDPGLGLRLIYFSYDVKMKEKGDIPEGYSVSREKKERFSLILESASTNQTSMYLCASSVRKQGLTNEKLFFGSGTQLSVL.

This chain uses TRBV5-1 with TRBJ2-7; D is perhaps TRBD2 (6 bases). V lost 7 bases, J lost 0 bases, and 17 bases lay in between. CDR3 length: 15 residues. Germline CDR1 SGHRS, CDR2 YFSETQ. For the CDR3, the DNA is TGCGCCAGCCACTTGTCGCACGGGAGCTCCTACGAGCAGTACTTC. It encodes CASHLSHGSSYEQYF.

The V gene is TRBV7-3, the J gene TRBJ1-5; 8 positions match TRBD1. Germline trimming cut 4 bases from V and 2 bases from J; bases unmatched to any gene: 4. Germline V gene data show CDR1 as SGHTA and CDR2 as FQGTGA. This CDR3 is 15 amino acids long. CDR3 sequence: CASSSRGPGNQPQHF. The CDR3, as DNA: TGTGCCAGCAGCTCCAGGGGGCCGGGCAATCAGCCCCAGCATTTT.

The chain recombines TRBV6-1 with TRBJ1-1; TRBD1 might be the D (5 bases). The CDR3 runs to 13 residues. Germline CDR1 MNHNS, CDR2 SASEGT. Deletions cut 7 bases from V and 1 base from J, with 10 bases between. This chain's CDR3 is CASKQGGNTEAFF. The CDR3 DNA reads as TGTGCCAGCAAGCAGGGTGGGAACACTGAAGCTTTCTTT.

The J gene is TRBJ2-2, the V gene TRBV6-1; possible D gene TRBD1, 5 bases. V lost 4 bases, J lost 5 bases, and 11 bases lay in between. Germline V gene data show CDR1 as MNHNS and CDR2 as SASEGT. The CDR3 has 14 amino acids. The CDR3 DNA reads TGTGCCAGCAGTGCGTTATCAGGGACCGGGGAGCTGTTTTTT. This encodes CASSALSGTGELFF.

J is TRBJ2-1 and V is TRBV11-3; maybe TRBD2 (7 bases). V was trimmed by 5 bases and J by 10 bases, leaving 24 bases between them. Germline values: CDR1 SGHNT, CDR2 YENEEA. CDR3 length equals 16 residues. The chain's CDR3 is CASSPRGGGPPNEQFF. For the CDR3, the DNA is TGTGCCAGCAGCCCCAGGGGCGGGGGCCCGCCCAACGAGCAGTTCTTC.

This clone was seen more than once but under ten times. The chain recombines TRBV6-1 with TRBJ2-7, with no clear D. Trimming removed 9 bases from V and 3 bases from J, with 21 bases in between. The CDR3 runs 15 residues. Germline values: CDR1 MNHNS, CDR2 SASEGT. The DNA of the CDR3 is TGTGCCAGTTGTGATGGGCCCGGTCCTATCTACGAGCAGTACTTC. Translation: CASCDGPGPIYEQYF.

The rearrangement uses TRBV4-2 and TRBJ2-7; D gene unclear. This CDR3 has 15 amino acids. V gave up 1 base and J gave up 0 bases, with 10 bases separating them. Looked up from germline, CDR1 is LGHNA and CDR2 is YNFKEQ. The CDR3 region is CASSQALRSSYEQYF. Written as DNA, the CDR3 is TGTGCCAGCAGCCAAGCATTGCGGAGCTCCTACGAGCAGTACTTC.

V is TRBV19 and J is TRBJ2-7; possibly TRBD2 for D (6 bases). Trimming removed 1 base from V and 5 bases from J, with 15 bases in between. This CDR3 has 15 amino acids. Germline-derived CDR1 and CDR2 are LNHDA and SQIVND (reference sequence). The CDR3 reads CASSIAHPPGDEQYF. The CDR3 DNA reads TGTGCCAGTAGTATAGCCCACCCCCCGGGGGACGAGCAGTACTTC.

Remarks on this clone: Other nucleotide sequences from this sample produce the same CDR3. The chain carries TRBV29-1 and TRBJ1-2; possible D gene TRBD1, 6 bases. Germline assignment: CDR1 SQVTM and CDR2 ANQGSEA. The length of the CDR3 is 11 residues. V was clipped by 3 bases and J by 5 bases, with 7 bases between them. The CDR3 nucleotides are TGCAGCGTTGAGACAGGTTATGGCTACACCTTC. Its protein is CSVETGYGYTF.

For this clone: The junction departs from germline at one end; a sequencing error may be responsible. The chain joins TRBV30 to TRBJ2-4, with 13 bases matching TRBD2. The V gene's germline CDR1 is GTSNPN and CDR2 SVGIG (reference sequence). The CDR3 length is 9 residues. The CDR3 sequence is CAWTGLAGF. The CDR3, as DNA: TGTGCCTGGACGGGACTAGCGGGATTC.

The V call is TRBV5-1, the J call TRBJ2-4; TRBD1 aligns across 9 bases. This CDR3 has 14 residues. The ends lost 0 bases at V and 8 bases at J; junction bases unmatched: 3. CDR1 and CDR2 (germline): SGHRS, YFSETQ. The CDR3 spells CASSLDRGLDIQYF. The CDR3, as DNA: TGCGCCAGCAGCTTGGACAGGGGGCTAGACATTCAGTACTTC.

The chain uses TRBV11-2 and TRBJ1-1; 9 nucleotides agree with TRBD1. CDR1 and CDR2 from the germline V gene are SGHAT and FQNNGV. This CDR3 is built from 15 residues. Trimming took 3 bases from V and 3 from J; bases not matched to a gene: 5. The CDR3 here is CASSLGRTGDTEAFF. The CDR3 nucleotides are TGTGCCAGCAGCTTGGGCCGGACAGGGGACACTGAAGCTTTCTTT.

By share of the sample, this clone is medium-sized. This chain connects TRBV19 to TRBJ1-1; 9 bases are a match to TRBD1. Germline loops: CDR1 LNHDA, CDR2 SQIVND (reference sequence). Germline trimming cut 4 bases from V and 5 bases from J; bases unmatched to any gene: 5. This CDR3 region has 14 residues. DNA for the CDR3: TGTGCCAGTAGTACGACAGGGGGTCGGACTGAAGCTTTCTTT. Amino acid sequence: CASSTTGGRTEAFF.

This chain uses TRBV27 with TRBJ1-3; weak D call: TRBD1 (5 bases). V shed 2 bases and J shed 1 base, with 9 bases lying between them. There are 15 residues in the CDR3. CDR1 and CDR2 (germline): MNHEY, SMNVEV (reference sequence). The CDR3 sequence is CASSLTGGSGNTIYF. For the CDR3, the DNA is TGTGCCAGCAGTTTAACCGGGGGGTCTGGAAACACCATATATTTT.

The sample holds one count of this clone. The chain combines TRBV7-8 with TRBJ1-5, with 9 positions matching TRBD1. CDR1 SGHVS and CDR2 FQNEAQ come from the germline V gene. The CDR3 totals 14 residues. The V gene end was trimmed by 5 bases and the J gene end by 5 bases; junction bases not matched to a gene: 4. The CDR3 is CASSPRTGDQPQHF. CDR3 DNA: TGTGCCAGCAGCCCACGGACAGGGGATCAGCCCCAGCATTTT.

The chain has TRBV30 and TRBJ2-1, with D possibly TRBD2 on 5 matching bases. This CDR3 comprises 12 residues. V lost 4 bases and J 6 bases, leaving 10 bases between the germline ends. Germline V gene lookup returns CDR1 GTSNPN and CDR2 SVGIG (reference sequence). CDR3 in DNA: TGTGCCTGGACTAGCTCACCCAATGAGCAGTTCTTC. This codes for CAWTSSPNEQFF.

This sequence joins TRBV6-1 and TRBJ2-6, with D perhaps matching TRBD1 (5 bases). The V and J ends lost 3 bases and 4 bases respectively, with 16 bases between them. Germline CDR1 is MNHNS and CDR2 is SASEGT. This CDR3 comprises 17 residues. The CDR3 is CASSDTGVVSGANVLTF. The CDR3 DNA reads as TGTGCCAGCAGTGATACAGGAGTTGTGTCCGGGGCCAACGTCCTGACTTTC.

The chain links TRBV5-6 to TRBJ1-1; tentative D call: TRBD1 (6 bases). The CDR3 length is 13 residues. Trimming pared 5 bases from V and 8 bases from J, leaving 16 bases between. The germline CDR1 and CDR2 sequences are SGHDT and YYEEEE. The CDR3 DNA sequence: TGTGCCAGCAGGCCTGCGGGGGGGGCAGAAGCTTTCTTT. Translation: CASRPAGGAEAFF.

The V call is TRBV18, the J call TRBJ1-2, with unresolved D. The CDR3 has 11 residues. V lost 3 bases and J 8 bases, leaving 7 bases between the germline ends. In germline, CDR1 is KGHSH, CDR2 LQKENI. The DNA for the CDR3 is TGTGCCAGCTCACCCAATGAGGGCTACACCTTC. It codes for CASSPNEGYTF.

This chain links TRBV6-5 with TRBJ2-1, with TRBD2 matching 10 bases. Looked up from germline, CDR1 is MNHEY and CDR2 is SVGAGI. CDR3 length equals 15 residues. V gave up 6 bases and J gave up 7 bases; unmatched junction bases: 9. Here the CDR3 reads CASRRTPSGSNEQFF. The CDR3 DNA sequence: TGTGCCAGCAGACGGACCCCTAGCGGGAGTAATGAGCAGTTCTTC.

V usage is TRBV29-1 and J usage is TRBJ1-5; weak D call: TRBD1 (6 bases). The V gene lost 4 bases and the J gene lost 2 bases, with 15 bases spanning the gap. The CDR3 loop spans 15 amino acids. The germline V gene encodes CDR1 SQVTM and CDR2 ANQGSEA. CDR3 sequence (DNA): TGCAGCGTTGGGGGGGGCGAAGGATGCAATCAGCCCCAGCATTTT. This codes for CSVGGGEGCNQPQHF.

The chain combines TRBV9 with TRBJ2-3; weak D call: TRBD1 (6 bases). The CDR3 sequence is 18 residues long. Germline V CDR1 and CDR2: SGDLS, YYNGEE. V gave up 0 bases and J gave up 5 bases, with 22 bases separating them. The CDR3 DNA reads as TGTGCCAGCAGCGTAGGATTATGGGACACTCCTTCGGGAGATACGCAGTATTTT. Its translation is CASSVGLWDTPSGDTQYF.

The chain carries TRBV28 and TRBJ2-2, with D perhaps matching TRBD2 (6 bases). Per germline, CDR1 MDHEN and CDR2 SYDVKM. The length of the CDR3 is 19 residues. The V end lost 3 bases, the J end lost 3 bases, and 23 bases lay between the germline ends. The CDR3 DNA reads as TGTGCCAGCAGTTTTGGGTGGAGGGCAGGACTCCACTACACCGGGGAGCTGTTTTTT. Translation gives CASSFGWRAGLHYTGELFF.